These 16 T cell receptor beta chains were all obtained from the same sample, sequenced in a study of blood T cell repertoires in COVID-19. The method was immunoSEQ multiplex PCR; TCRdb's version includes in-frame clones alone and lacks a portion of them. The table has almost 95,000 clones, 80% to 85% seen once. Sequencing used peripheral blood. Receptor source: a man aged 55-75 years with acute or convalescent COVID-19.

The J gene is TRBJ2-7, the V gene TRBV7-9; D possibly corresponds to TRBD1 (5 bases). The CDR3 consists of 11 residues. Germline CDR1 reads SEHNR; CDR2 reads FQNEAQ (reference sequence). Trimming removed 3 bases from V and 7 bases from J, with 7 bases in between. This CDR3 is CASSLSGEQYF. CDR3 in DNA: TGTGCCAGCAGCTTGTCAGGGGAGCAGTACTTC. Together with reference TRBV7-9 and TRBJ2-7, the CDR3 gives the full variable domain: DTGVSQNPRHKITKRGQNVTFRCDPISEHNRLYWYRQTLGQGPEFLTYFQNEAQLEKSRLLSDRFSAERPKGSFSTLEIQRTEQGDSAMYLCASSLSGEQYFGPGTRLTVT.

The CDR3 is CASRPGTGRNEQFF. The CDR3 nucleotides are TGTGCCAGCAGGCCCGGGACAGGGAGGAATGAGCAGTTCTTC. This chain links TRBV6-5 with TRBJ2-1, with TRBD1 identical over 9 bases. This CDR3 is 14 amino acids long. Germline-derived CDR1 and CDR2 are MNHEY and SVGAGI. Trimming removed 6 bases from V and 7 bases from J; junction bases left unmatched: 7.

V gene TRBV11-2 combines with J gene TRBJ1-4, with a weak D call TRBD1 (6 bases). Trimming left V 0 bases short and J 4 bases short, with 9 bases between. The CDR3 runs 15 residues. The germline V gene encodes CDR1 SGHAT and CDR2 FQNNGV. CDR3 DNA sequence: TGTGCCAGCAGCTTAGAGGACAGCCTTAATGAAAAACTGTTTTTT. This codes for CASSLEDSLNEKLFF.

The V call is TRBV9, the J call TRBJ2-5, with D perhaps TRBD1 (6 bases). The CDR3 contains 16 residues. CDR1 is SGDLS and CDR2 is YYNGEE in the germline V gene. V lost 4 bases to trimming and J lost 0 bases, with 16 bases between them. CDR3 sequence: CASSIRTEEDQETQYF. As DNA, the CDR3 is TGTGCCAGCAGCATCCGGACAGAGGAAGACCAAGAGACCCAGTACTTC.

This clone showed up just a few times. The rearrangement links TRBV30 to TRBJ1-5; no firm D call. CDR1 and CDR2 (germline): GTSNPN, SVGIG (reference sequence). The CDR3 spans 14 residues. V was trimmed by 3 bases and J by 4 bases, leaving 13 bases between them. In DNA, the CDR3 is TGTGCCTGGAGGTTTCCGGGTCCTAATCAGCCCCAGCATTTT. Translated: CAWRFPGPNQPQHF.

The chain combines TRBV3-1 (or the pseudogene TRBV3-2) with TRBJ1-5; D possibly corresponds to TRBD1 (5 bases). CDR3 length: 15 residues. CDR1 and CDR2 (germline): LGHDT, YNNKEL (reference sequence). The V end lost 0 bases, the J end lost 8 bases, and 14 bases lay between the germline ends. The CDR3 is CASSQDSGVVKPQHF. The CDR3 region has the DNA TGTGCCAGCAGCCAAGATTCGGGGGTGGTAAAGCCCCAGCATTTT.

The chain joins TRBV5-1 to TRBJ1-6; D remains ambiguous. CDR1 and CDR2 (germline): SGHRS, YFSETQ. This CDR3 has 13 amino acids. Trimming pared 0 bases from V and 7 bases from J, leaving 5 bases between. CDR3 sequence (DNA): TGCGCCAGCAGCTTGGTCCTGAATTCACCCCTCCACTTT. This gives the protein CASSLVLNSPLHF. Full variable domain (missing parts from reference TRBV5-1 and TRBJ1-6): KAGVTQTPRYLIKTRGQQVTLSCSPISGHRSVSWYQQTPGQGLQFLFEYFSETQRNKGNFPGRFSGRQFSNSRSEMNVSTLELGDSALYLCASSLVLNSPLHFGNGTRLTVT.

The chain couples TRBV14 to TRBJ2-1; D remains ambiguous. V dropped 4 bases and J dropped 1 base, with 20 bases sitting between them. CDR1 is SGHDN and CDR2 is FVKESK in the germline V gene. CDR3 length: 18 amino acids. For the CDR3, the DNA is TGTGCCAGCAGCCCTTCCAATGCCGGCAGGCATTCCTACAATGAGCAGTTCTTC. Its translation is CASSPSNAGRHSYNEQFF.

The J gene is TRBJ2-2, the V gene TRBV9; 9 bases are a match to TRBD2. The V gene end was trimmed by 0 bases and the J gene end by 6 bases; junction bases not matched to a gene: 6. The CDR3 length is 16 residues. The germline V gene has CDR1 SGDLS and CDR2 YYNGEE. CDR3 amino acids: CASSVGGGGAAGELFF. CDR3 nucleotide sequence: TGTGCCAGCAGCGTAGGAGGCGGGGGGGCGGCCGGGGAGCTGTTTTTT.

This clone was detected a few times. The rearrangement uses TRBV19 and TRBJ2-7; 10 bases are shared with TRBD2. The CDR3 is made up of 15 amino acids. The germline gives CDR1 LNHDA, CDR2 SQIVND (reference sequence). J was trimmed by 4 bases and V by 5 bases; bases with no gene match: 8. The CDR3 sequence is CASSPRASGSYEQYF. CDR3 in DNA: TGTGCCAGTAGTCCCCGTGCTAGCGGGAGTTACGAGCAGTACTTC.

The V and J genes are TRBV19 and TRBJ2-1, with 9 bases lining up with TRBD1. This CDR3 contains 13 residues. V shed 8 bases and J 8 bases; nucleotides not matched to a gene: 7. Germline V gene data show CDR1 as LNHDA and CDR2 as SQIVND (reference sequence). The CDR3 bases are TGTGCCAGTGGAGGACAGGGGTACGATGAGCAGTTCTTC. Amino acid sequence: CASGGQGYDEQFF.

The chain combines TRBV6-1 with TRBJ1-6; TRBD1 matches 9 bases. The J segment lost 6 bases and the V segment lost 2 bases, leaving 2 bases of the junction unmatched. The CDR3 sequence is 15 residues long. Germline V gene sequence: CDR1 MNHNS, CDR2 SASEGT. The CDR3 DNA follows: TGTGCCAGCAGTGAAATGGACAGGGGTAATTCACCCCTCCACTTT. Translating gives CASSEMDRGNSPLHF.

This chain links TRBV6-2 or TRBV6-3 with TRBJ2-3, with TRBD2 matching over 8 bases. This CDR3 is 14 amino acids long. V was pared by 6 bases and J by 1 base, with 3 bases of the junction left unmatched. The germline V gene has CDR1 MNHEY and CDR2 SVGEGT. DNA of the CDR3: TGTGCCAGCAGCAACGGGGGGGGCACAGATACGCAGTATTTT. It specifies CASSNGGGTDTQYF.

This chain links TRBV2 with TRBJ2-7; 7 bases are a match to TRBD1. The junction had 4 bases not matched to a gene; V was cut back by 3 bases and J by 2 bases. The CDR3 is 14 amino acids. Looked up from germline, CDR1 is SNHLY and CDR2 is FYNNEI. The CDR3 DNA reads as TGTGCCAGCAGTGATCGACAGGGTACCTACGAGCAGTACTTC. Protein sequence: CASSDRQGTYEQYF.

V is TRBV10-3 and J is TRBJ1-1, with D unclear. Trimming cost V 9 bases and J 1 base, with 6 bases left between them. The CDR3 has 11 amino acids. The V gene's germline CDR1 is ENHRY and CDR2 SYGVKD. CDR3 in amino acids: CAMRGNTEAFF. The CDR3 DNA reads TGTGCCATGCGGGGGAACACTGAAGCTTTCTTT.

The chain links TRBV11-3 to TRBJ2-7; 7 positions agree with TRBD1. The CDR3 runs 13 residues. J lost 3 bases, V lost 3 bases, and 2 bases had no gene match. The germline V gene encodes CDR1 SGHNT and CDR2 YENEEA. The CDR3 coding sequence is TGTGCCAGCAGCTTCGGGACAGACTACGAGCAGTACTTC. This codes for CASSFGTDYEQYF.